Below, 14 T cell receptor beta chains from the same sample are listed, as sequenced in a study of blood T cells in healthy people across ages. Through a sample-barcoded 5' primer and a J-beta primer mix, a second PCR was run for roughly 6 to 12 cycles. MiXCR was run by TCRdb on the 5' RACE reads, yielding one entry per CDR3 protein. The sample consists of hundreds of thousands of distinct CDR3 sequences, more than 50% of them appearing once. Sequencing was done on a sample of blood. The receptors come from a man aged 40-49 years in good health.

The rearrangement uses TRBV3-1 and TRBJ2-7; unclear D gene. With the DNA end fitting TRBJ2-4 better, the J assignment may be wrong. Germline CDR1 reads LGHDT; CDR2 reads YNNKEL (reference sequence). The CDR3 has 16 residues. The chain's CDR3 is CASSQVASPLQNIQYF. The CDR3 bases are TGTGCCAGCAGCCAAGTAGCTTCTCCGTTGCAAAACATTCAGTACTTC.

V gene TRBV9 combines with J gene TRBJ2-1, with D perhaps matching TRBD2 (6 bases). CDR3 length: 13 amino acids. Germline loops: CDR1 SGDLS, CDR2 YYNGEE. Trimming took off 4 bases at V and 8 bases at J, with 13 bases between the two ends. The CDR3 DNA reads TGTGCCAGCAGCCCCCGGGAGACCTATGAGCAGTTCTTC. Translated, it gives CASSPRETYEQFF.

V and J are TRBV6-2 or TRBV6-3 and TRBJ2-5, with D tentatively TRBD1 or TRBD2 (5 bases each). CDR3 length: 14 residues. The ends were cut back, 4 bases at V and 2 bases at J, with 11 bases in the middle. The germline V gene has CDR1 MNHEY and CDR2 SVGEGT. CDR3 DNA: TGTGCCAGCAGTTGGGGACGGGTACAAGAGACCCAGTACTTC. Its protein product is CASSWGRVQETQYF.

The chain has TRBV6-5 and TRBJ2-2; D is unresolved. The CDR3 covers 16 residues. The ends were cut back, 6 bases at V and 5 bases at J, with 19 bases in the middle. CDR1 is MNHEY and CDR2 is SVGAGI in the germline V gene. The CDR3 DNA reads as TGTGCCAGCAGCCTGGTAGCTCAGAGCGAAACCGGGGAGCTGTTTTTT. This gives the protein CASSLVAQSETGELFF.

This clonotype showed up just a few times. The chain couples TRBV20-1 to TRBJ1-4; a weak D match, TRBD1 (5 bases). Between the trimmed V and J ends, which lost 5 bases and 7 bases, there was a span of 14 bases. Looked up from germline, CDR1 is DFQATT and CDR2 is SNEGSKA (reference sequence). The CDR3 has 13 residues. CDR3 DNA: TGCAGTGCTGTGACAGCAGTAGGTGAAAAACTGTTTTTT. Its translation: CSAVTAVGEKLFF.

Concerning this clonotype: A read error may explain this, as a much larger clone is one base away. The CDR3 region has the DNA TGTGCCAGCAGCTTAGGTCGCGGGGGGTCAGAGACCCAGTACTTC. Protein sequence: CASSLGRGGSETQYF. The J gene is TRBJ2-5, the V gene TRBV7-3; 8 positions match TRBD2. Germline-derived CDR1 and CDR2 are SGHTA and FQGTGA. The CDR3 is 15 residues long. Germline trimming cut 2 bases from V and 4 bases from J; bases unmatched to any gene: 6.

This chain joins TRBV25-1 and TRBJ1-1; perhaps TRBD1 as D (6 bases). Trimming cost V 1 base and J 6 bases, with 15 bases left between them. Germline-derived CDR1 and CDR2 are MGHDK and SYGVNS. This CDR3 has 15 residues. The DNA of the CDR3 is TGTGCCAGCAGTGAATTTTCACAGGGATACCCTGAAGCTTTCTTT. Its protein product is CASSEFSQGYPEAFF.

V gene TRBV6-5 combines with J gene TRBJ1-2; weak D call: TRBD1 (5 bases). CDR1 and CDR2 from the germline V gene are MNHEY and SVGAGI. Trimming stripped 5 bases from V and 9 bases from J, with 10 bases between. This CDR3 comprises 11 residues. CDR3 nucleotide sequence: TGTGCCAGCAGTATGGGACTGCGCTACACCTTC. As protein: CASSMGLRYTF.

The V call is TRBV20-1, the J call TRBJ2-1; 8 bases fit TRBD2. V dropped 4 bases and J dropped 7; count of bases not matched to a gene: 9. This CDR3 region has 14 residues. The germline V gene has CDR1 DFQATT and CDR2 SNEGSKA (reference sequence). The CDR3 sequence: CSAKIPGLENEQFF. In DNA form, the CDR3 reads TGCAGTGCTAAAATACCGGGACTAGAGAATGAGCAGTTCTTC.

This clonotype was counted only a few times. Just one base apart from a much larger clone, this may be a read error. The chain recombines TRBV29-1 with TRBJ2-1; D is unresolved. The J call is uncertain, as TRBJ2-7 better fits the DNA end. CDR1 and CDR2 (germline): SQVTM, ANQGSEA. The CDR3 spans 15 residues. This CDR3 reads CSVLIRRPSYNEQYF. The CDR3 region has the DNA TGCAGCGTTCTGATCCGGCGTCCTTCCTACAATGAGCAGTACTTC.

There are a few counts of this clonotype. This sequence joins TRBV10-3 and TRBJ2-4; TRBD1 matches at 8 bases. The tail of the sequence fits TRBJ2-7 better, so the J call may be wrong. Germline values: CDR1 ENHRY, CDR2 SYGVKD. This CDR3 spans 15 amino acids. The CDR3 loop is CAISESTRTGFEQYF. CDR3 in DNA: TGTGCCATCAGTGAGTCTACCCGGACAGGGTTCGAGCAGTACTTC.

This clonotype was counted many times. The CDR3 coding sequence is TGTGCCAGCAGCTACCGGCACGGACTAGAGACCCAGTACTTC. Its protein is CASSYRHGLETQYF. The V call is TRBV11-2, the J call TRBJ2-5; the D gene is possibly TRBD2 (5 bases). This CDR3 comprises 14 residues. V lost 4 bases and J 4 bases, leaving 13 bases between the germline ends. Germline lookup yields CDR1 SGHAT and CDR2 FQNNGV.

The chain joins TRBV6-5 to TRBJ2-7, with D uncertain. The germline V and J ends were trimmed by 2 bases and 1 base, with 12 bases remaining between them. CDR1 and CDR2 from the germline V gene are MNHEY and SVGAGI. This CDR3 is built from 15 residues. The CDR3 sequence: CASSYQALRSYEQYF. The CDR3 nucleotides are TGTGCCAGCAGTTACCAGGCCCTTAGATCCTACGAGCAGTACTTC.

The chain carries TRBV7-9 and TRBJ1-5; the D is unclear. V was clipped by 8 bases and J by 6 bases, with 20 bases between them. CDR3 size: 15 residues. Germline CDR1 and CDR2: SEHNR and FQNEAQ (reference sequence). CDR3 sequence reads: CASASSGDSSQPQHF. CDR3 DNA sequence: TGTGCCAGCGCATCTAGTGGGGATAGTAGTCAGCCCCAGCATTTT.